The sample holds a few counts of the clone carrying this T cell receptor beta chain. This sample is part of a study of blood T cell repertoires in COVID-19. The protocol was immunoSEQ multiplex PCR, while the TCRdb copy is restricted to in-frame clones and leaves out a portion. The sample includes more than 100,000 clones, around three quarters seen only once; the top ten take 3% to 4.5%. This TCR derives from a woman of 80 years or more with acute or convalescent COVID-19. Sequencing was performed on peripheral blood.

This chain's CDR3 is CATDTGTSGTNEQFF. The CDR3 bases are TGTGCCACTGATACCGGGACTAGCGGGACCAATGAGCAGTTCTTC. The V call is TRBV24-1, the J call TRBJ2-1, with 13 bases lining up with TRBD2. Germline V CDR1 and CDR2: KGHDR, SFDVKD. The trim removed 10 bases at V and 6 bases at J, leaving 8 bases unmatched. The CDR3 consists of 15 residues.